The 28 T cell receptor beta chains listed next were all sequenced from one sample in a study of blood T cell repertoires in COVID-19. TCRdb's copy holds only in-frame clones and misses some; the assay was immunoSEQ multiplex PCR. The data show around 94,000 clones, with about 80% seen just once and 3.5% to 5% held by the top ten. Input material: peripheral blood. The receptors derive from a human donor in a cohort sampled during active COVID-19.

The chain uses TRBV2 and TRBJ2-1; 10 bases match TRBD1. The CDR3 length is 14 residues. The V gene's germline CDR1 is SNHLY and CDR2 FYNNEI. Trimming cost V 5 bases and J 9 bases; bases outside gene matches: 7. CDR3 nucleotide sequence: TGTGCCAGCAGTACCGACAGGGGGCTGAGTGAGCAGTTCTTC. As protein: CASSTDRGLSEQFF.

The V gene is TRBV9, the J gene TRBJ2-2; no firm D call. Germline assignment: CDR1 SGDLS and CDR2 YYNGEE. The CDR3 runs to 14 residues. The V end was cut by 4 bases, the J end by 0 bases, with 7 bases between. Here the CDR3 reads CASSPPSNTGELFF. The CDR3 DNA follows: TGTGCCAGCAGCCCCCCTTCGAACACCGGGGAGCTGTTTTTT.

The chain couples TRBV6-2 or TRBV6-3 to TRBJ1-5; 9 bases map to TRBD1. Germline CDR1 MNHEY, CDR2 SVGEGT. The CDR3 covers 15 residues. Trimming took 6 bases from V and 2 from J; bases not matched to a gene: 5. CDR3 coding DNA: TGTGCCAGCAGCACCTGGACAGGGGGCAATCAGCCCCAGCATTTT. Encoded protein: CASSTWTGGNQPQHF.

For the CDR3, the DNA is TGTGCCAGCAGCTTGGGACTAGCGGGGGCGACAGATACGCAGTATTTT. Amino acid sequence: CASSLGLAGATDTQYF. The chain links TRBV5-4 to TRBJ2-3; 12 nucleotides line up with TRBD2. The junction had 2 bases not matched to a gene; V was cut back by 0 bases and J by 3 bases. Germline V gene lookup returns CDR1 SGHNT and CDR2 YYREEE (reference sequence). There are 16 residues in the CDR3.

This CDR3 is CASSSGQGSTDTQYF. The CDR3 nucleotides are TGTGCCAGCAGCTCCGGACAGGGGAGCACAGATACGCAGTATTTT. The J gene is TRBJ2-3, the V gene TRBV7-9; 9 bases fit TRBD1. Germline values: CDR1 SEHNR, CDR2 FQNEAQ (reference sequence). The CDR3 spans 15 residues. V shed 4 bases and J 0 bases; nucleotides not matched to a gene: 2.

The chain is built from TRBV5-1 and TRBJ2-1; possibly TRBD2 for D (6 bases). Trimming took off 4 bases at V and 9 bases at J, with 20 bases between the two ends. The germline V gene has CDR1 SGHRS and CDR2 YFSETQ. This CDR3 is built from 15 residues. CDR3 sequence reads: CASSHPGTVTFEQFF. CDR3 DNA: TGCGCCAGCAGCCATCCCGGGACTGTCACCTTTGAGCAGTTCTTC.

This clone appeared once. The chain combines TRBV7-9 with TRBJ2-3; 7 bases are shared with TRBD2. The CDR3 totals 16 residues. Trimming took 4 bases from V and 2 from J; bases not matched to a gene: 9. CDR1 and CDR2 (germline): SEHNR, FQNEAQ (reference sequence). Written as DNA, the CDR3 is TGTGCCAGCAGCTCACGATACCGGGGGGACACAGATACGCAGTATTTT. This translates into CASSSRYRGDTDTQYF.

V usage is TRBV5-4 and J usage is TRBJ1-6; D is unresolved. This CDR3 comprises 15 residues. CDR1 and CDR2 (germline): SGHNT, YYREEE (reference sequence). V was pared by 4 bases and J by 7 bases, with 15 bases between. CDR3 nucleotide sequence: TGTGCCAGCAGCCCCGGGGTGGACTTCAATTCACCCCTCCACTTT. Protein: CASSPGVDFNSPLHF.

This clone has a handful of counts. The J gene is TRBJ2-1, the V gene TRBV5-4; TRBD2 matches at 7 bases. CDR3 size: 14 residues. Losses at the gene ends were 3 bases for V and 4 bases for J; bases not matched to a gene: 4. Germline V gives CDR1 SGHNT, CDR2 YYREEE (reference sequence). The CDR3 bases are TGTGCCAGCAGCTCCACTAGCGTTTACAATGAGCAGTTCTTC. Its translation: CASSSTSVYNEQFF.

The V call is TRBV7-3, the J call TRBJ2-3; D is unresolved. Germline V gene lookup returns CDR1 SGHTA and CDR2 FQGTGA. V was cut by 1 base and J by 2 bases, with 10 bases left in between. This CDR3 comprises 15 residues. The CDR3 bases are TGTGCCAGCAGCTTAATGGGCGAACTCACAGATACGCAGTATTTT. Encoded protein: CASSLMGELTDTQYF.

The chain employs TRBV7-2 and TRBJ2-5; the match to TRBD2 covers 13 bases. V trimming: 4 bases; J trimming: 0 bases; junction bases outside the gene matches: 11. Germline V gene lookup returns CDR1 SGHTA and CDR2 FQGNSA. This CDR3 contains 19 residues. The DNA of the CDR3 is TGTGCCAGCAGCTCCCAACCCCCGGGACTAGCGGGGAACCAAGAGACCCAGTACTTC. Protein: CASSSQPPGLAGNQETQYF.

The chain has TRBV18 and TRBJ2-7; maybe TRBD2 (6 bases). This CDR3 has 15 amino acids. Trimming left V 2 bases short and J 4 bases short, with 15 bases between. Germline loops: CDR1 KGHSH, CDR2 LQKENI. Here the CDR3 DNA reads TGTGCCAGCTCACCAACGGGGGTTTTATCTTACGAGCAGTACTTC. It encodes CASSPTGVLSYEQYF.

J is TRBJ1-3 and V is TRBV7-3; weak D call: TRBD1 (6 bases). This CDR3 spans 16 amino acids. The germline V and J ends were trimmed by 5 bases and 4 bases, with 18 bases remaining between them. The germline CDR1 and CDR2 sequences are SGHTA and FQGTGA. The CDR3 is CASSLNQGQDGNTIYF. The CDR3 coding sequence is TGTGCCAGCAGCCTCAATCAGGGGCAGGACGGAAACACCATATATTTT.

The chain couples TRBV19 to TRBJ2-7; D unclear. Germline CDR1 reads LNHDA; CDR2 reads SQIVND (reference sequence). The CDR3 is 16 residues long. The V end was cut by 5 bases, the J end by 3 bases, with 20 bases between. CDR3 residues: CASSSYLGEINYEQYF. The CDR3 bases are TGTGCCAGTAGTTCCTATTTGGGCGAGATAAACTACGAGCAGTACTTC.

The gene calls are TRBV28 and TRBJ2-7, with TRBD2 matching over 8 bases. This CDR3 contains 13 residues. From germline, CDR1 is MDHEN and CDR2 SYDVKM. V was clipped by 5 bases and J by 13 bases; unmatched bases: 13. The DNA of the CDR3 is TGTGCCAGCAGTGGAAGCGGGGGTCGAGACTTTTACTTC. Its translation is CASSGSGGRDFYF.

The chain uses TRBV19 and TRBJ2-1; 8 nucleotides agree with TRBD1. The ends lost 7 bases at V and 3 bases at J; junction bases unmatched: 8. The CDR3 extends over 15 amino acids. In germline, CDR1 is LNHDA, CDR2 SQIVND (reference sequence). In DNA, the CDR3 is TGTGCCAGTAAAGAAACGGGACAGGTCTACAATGAGCAGTTCTTC. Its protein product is CASKETGQVYNEQFF.

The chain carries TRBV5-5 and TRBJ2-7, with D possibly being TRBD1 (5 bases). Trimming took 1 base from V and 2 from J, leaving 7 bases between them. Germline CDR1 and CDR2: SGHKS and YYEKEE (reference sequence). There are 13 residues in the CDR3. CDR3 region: CASSLLGAYEQYF. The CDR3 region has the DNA TGTGCCAGCAGCTTGTTAGGGGCCTACGAGCAGTACTTC.

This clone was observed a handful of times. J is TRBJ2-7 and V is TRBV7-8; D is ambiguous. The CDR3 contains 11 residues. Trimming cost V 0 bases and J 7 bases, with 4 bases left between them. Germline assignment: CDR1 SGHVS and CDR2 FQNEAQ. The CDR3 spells CASSLAREQYF. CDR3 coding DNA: TGTGCCAGCAGCTTAGCGAGAGAGCAGTACTTC.

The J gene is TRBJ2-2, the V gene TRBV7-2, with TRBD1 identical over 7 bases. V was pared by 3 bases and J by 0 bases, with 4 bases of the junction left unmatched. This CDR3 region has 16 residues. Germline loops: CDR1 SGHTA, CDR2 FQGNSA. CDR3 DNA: TGTGCCAGCAGCTTTCGGACAGGACCGAACACCGGGGAGCTGTTTTTT. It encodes CASSFRTGPNTGELFF.

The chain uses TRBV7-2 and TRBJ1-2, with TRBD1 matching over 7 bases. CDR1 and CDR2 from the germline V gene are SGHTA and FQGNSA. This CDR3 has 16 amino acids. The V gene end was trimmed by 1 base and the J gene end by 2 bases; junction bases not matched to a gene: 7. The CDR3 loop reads CASSLGGTVRNYGYTF. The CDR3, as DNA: TGTGCCAGCAGCTTAGGGGGGACAGTCAGGAACTATGGCTACACCTTC.

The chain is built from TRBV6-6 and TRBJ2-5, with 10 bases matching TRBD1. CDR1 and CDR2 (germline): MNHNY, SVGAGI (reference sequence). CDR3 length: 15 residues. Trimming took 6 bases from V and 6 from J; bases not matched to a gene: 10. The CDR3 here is CASSYETGGGKTQYF. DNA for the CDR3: TGTGCCAGCAGCTACGAGACAGGGGGCGGGAAGACCCAGTACTTC.

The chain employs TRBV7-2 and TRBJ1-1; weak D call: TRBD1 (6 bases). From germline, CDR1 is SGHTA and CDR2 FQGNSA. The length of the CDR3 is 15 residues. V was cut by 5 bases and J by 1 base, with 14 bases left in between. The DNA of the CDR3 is TGTGCCAGCAGCGACACGGCGGGGGCGAACACTGAAGCTTTCTTT. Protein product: CASSDTAGANTEAFF.

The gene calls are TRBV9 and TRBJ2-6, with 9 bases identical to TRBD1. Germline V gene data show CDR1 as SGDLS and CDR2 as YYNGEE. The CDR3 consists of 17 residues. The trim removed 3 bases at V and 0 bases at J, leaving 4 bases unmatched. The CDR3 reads CASSGGTGFSGANVLTF. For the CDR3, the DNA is TGTGCCAGCAGCGGCGGGACAGGGTTCTCTGGGGCCAACGTCCTGACTTTC.

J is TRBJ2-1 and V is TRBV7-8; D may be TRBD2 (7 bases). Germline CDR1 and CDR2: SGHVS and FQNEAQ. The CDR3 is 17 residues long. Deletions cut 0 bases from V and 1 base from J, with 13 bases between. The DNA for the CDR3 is TGTGCCAGCAGCTTAGCTCGGGCGGGGGCGTCCTACAATGAGCAGTTCTTC. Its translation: CASSLARAGASYNEQFF.

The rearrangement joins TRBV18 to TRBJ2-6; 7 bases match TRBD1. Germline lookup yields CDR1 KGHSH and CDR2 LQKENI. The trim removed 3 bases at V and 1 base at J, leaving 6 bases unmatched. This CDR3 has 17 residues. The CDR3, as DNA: TGTGCCAGCTCACCCAGGGACAGCCTTTCTGGGGCCAACGTCCTGACTTTC. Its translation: CASSPRDSLSGANVLTF.

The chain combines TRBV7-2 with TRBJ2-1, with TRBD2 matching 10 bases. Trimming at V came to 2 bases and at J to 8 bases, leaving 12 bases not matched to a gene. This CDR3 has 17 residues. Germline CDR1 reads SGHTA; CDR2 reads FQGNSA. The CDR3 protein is CASSLLMSSGGWDEQFF. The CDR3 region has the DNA TGTGCCAGCAGCTTACTGATGAGTAGCGGGGGGTGGGATGAGCAGTTCTTC.

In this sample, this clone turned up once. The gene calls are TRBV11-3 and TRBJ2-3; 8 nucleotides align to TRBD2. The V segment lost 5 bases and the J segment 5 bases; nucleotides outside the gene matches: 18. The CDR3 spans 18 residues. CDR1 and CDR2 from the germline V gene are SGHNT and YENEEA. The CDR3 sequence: CASSTHFGAGGSGDTQYF. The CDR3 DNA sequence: TGTGCCAGCAGCACTCACTTTGGGGCGGGGGGTAGCGGAGATACGCAGTATTTT. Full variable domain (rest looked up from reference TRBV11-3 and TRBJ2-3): EAGVVQSPRYKIIEKKQPVAFWCNPISGHNTLYWYLQNLGQGPELLIRYENEEAVDDSQLPKDRFSAERLKGVDSTLKIQPAELGDSAVYLCASSTHFGAGGSGDTQYFGPGTRLTVL.

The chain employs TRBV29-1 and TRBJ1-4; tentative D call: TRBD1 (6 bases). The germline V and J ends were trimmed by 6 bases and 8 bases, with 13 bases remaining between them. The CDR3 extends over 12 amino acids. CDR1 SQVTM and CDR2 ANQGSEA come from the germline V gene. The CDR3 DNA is TGCAGCGTAGGTCATACAGGGGAAAAACTGTTTTTT. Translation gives CSVGHTGEKLFF.